This TCR beta chain was documented in a study of follicular helper T cells after annual influenza vaccination. Study results and limitations: Yearly vaccinations repeatedly recalled conserved clonotypes in ICOS+CD38+ cTfh.

Trimming removed 7 bases at V and 5 bases at J, with 18 bases between. The CDR3 is 15 amino acids. CDR1 is LNHNV and CDR2 is YYDKDF in the germline V gene (reference sequence). Here immunoSEQ multiplex PCR was the method, and the copy in TCRdb shows in-frame clones only, minus some. The table shows some 6,700 clones, with around four fifths occurring only once. Note on this clone: Its antigen is not known.

Time point indicated: 2015-2016 season, 7 days after influenza vaccination. Between roughly 35 and 100 mL of blood was drawn per time point. Source: CXCR5- memory CD4+ T cells sorted from blood, taken 7 days after influenza vaccination. The source of this sequence is an adult who received the influenza vaccine. The chain joins TRBV15 to TRBJ1-5; possible D gene TRBD1, 5 bases. The CDR3 loop reads CATTPWPGSDQPQHF. The CDR3 DNA is TGTGCCACCACTCCCTGGCCAGGGTCGGATCAGCCCCAGCATTTT.